The 27 T cell receptor beta chains below come from one sample, sequenced in a study of cytomegalovirus exposure and HLA in healthy donors (dated by TCRdb to 2017 to 2019). The method was the immunoSEQ multiplex PCR assay. The multiplex PCR relied on a mix of 60 forward primers for TCR Vbeta segments and 13 reverse primers for TCR Jbeta segments. Imported from immuneACCESS, the table was reduced by TCRdb to in-frame sequences with V and J called. These copies leave out some clones; in studies compared against another copy, an unresolved V gene accounts for under half, and the cause of the remainder is not known. This sample has 100,000 or so clones in its table, and 80% to 90% of those were observed once. Roughly 1.2% of the sample comes from the top ten. Material: PBMCs. The receptors derive from a woman between 18 and 29 years old in good health and CMV-seronegative.

This chain links TRBV5-1 with TRBJ2-5, with 8 bases identical to TRBD2. This CDR3 has 15 amino acids. Looked up from germline, CDR1 is SGHRS and CDR2 is YFSETQ. The J segment lost 2 bases and the V segment lost 0 bases, leaving 3 bases of the junction unmatched. CDR3 nucleotide sequence: TGCGCCAGCAGCTTGGCAGCGGGGGAACAAGAGACCCAGTACTTC. It translates to CASSLAAGEQETQYF. The variable domain in full, completed from reference TRBV5-1 and TRBJ2-5, reads KAGVTQTPRYLIKTRGQQVTLSCSPISGHRSVSWYQQTPGQGLQFLFEYFSETQRNKGNFPGRFSGRQFSNSRSEMNVSTLELGDSALYLCASSLAAGEQETQYFGPGTRLLVL.

This rearrangement joins TRBV28 to TRBJ2-3; the D gene is possibly TRBD1 (6 bases). This CDR3 has 14 residues. The germline V gene has CDR1 MDHEN and CDR2 SYDVKM. V was trimmed by 10 bases and J by 1 base, leaving 15 bases between them. CDR3 DNA: TGTGCCACCGCACGGGACACTGGCACAGATACGCAGTATTTT. Translation: CATARDTGTDTQYF. The variable domain in full, completed from reference TRBV28 and TRBJ2-3, reads DVKVTQSSRYLVKRTGEKVFLECVQDMDHENMFWYRQDPGLGLRLIYFSYDVKMKEKGDIPEGYSVSREKKERFSLILESASTNQTSMYLCATARDTGTDTQYFGPGTRLTVL.

The rearrangement uses TRBV28 and TRBJ2-4; the D gene is possibly TRBD2 (6 bases). The CDR3 has 15 residues. Germline V CDR1 and CDR2: MDHEN, SYDVKM. V was trimmed by 6 bases and J by 4 bases, leaving 16 bases between them. DNA for the CDR3: TGTGCCAGCAGAACTGTGGAGGGTCGTAAAAACATTCAGTACTTC. Translating gives CASRTVEGRKNIQYF.

This clone has a handful of counts. This sequence joins TRBV30 and TRBJ1-2; 11 nucleotides agree with TRBD1. CDR1 is GTSNPN, CDR2 SVGIG, per germline (reference sequence). The V gene end was trimmed by 5 bases and the J gene end by 7 bases; junction bases not matched to a gene: 6. CDR3 length equals 13 residues. This chain's CDR3 is CAWGQGAQGGYTF. The CDR3 nucleotides are TGTGCCTGGGGACAGGGGGCGCAGGGTGGCTACACCTTC.

V gene TRBV4-2 combines with J gene TRBJ1-1; D ambiguous. V was clipped by 1 base and J by 6 bases, with 9 bases between them. CDR3 length: 13 amino acids. Germline CDR1 LGHNA, CDR2 YNFKEQ. The CDR3 region is CASSQVGSSEAFF. As DNA, the CDR3 is TGTGCCAGCAGCCAAGTGGGCTCATCTGAAGCTTTCTTT.

This rearrangement joins TRBV2 to TRBJ2-7; 11 bases agree with TRBD2. Germline V CDR1 and CDR2: SNHLY, FYNNEI. The CDR3 totals 15 residues. V lost 4 bases, J lost 2 bases, and 4 bases stayed unmatched. The CDR3 bases are TGTGCCAGCAGTGCTGGACTAGCGGGTCCCTACGAGCAGTACTTC. Amino acid sequence: CASSAGLAGPYEQYF. Variable domain in full (rest from reference TRBV2 and TRBJ2-7): EPEVTQTPSHQVTQMGQEVILRCVPISNHLYFYWYRQILGQKVEFLVSFYNNEISEKSEIFDDQFSVERPDGSNFTLKIRSTKLEDSAMYFCASSAGLAGPYEQYFGPGTRLTVT.

The rearrangement joins TRBV6-1 to TRBJ1-1; 7 nucleotides match TRBD1. Germline V gene lookup returns CDR1 MNHNS and CDR2 SASEGT. This CDR3 is 13 amino acids long. The V gene end was trimmed by 8 bases and the J gene end by 6 bases; junction bases not matched to a gene: 9. The CDR3 is CASHITGAAEAFF. CDR3 sequence (DNA): TGTGCCAGCCATATTACAGGGGCGGCTGAAGCTTTCTTT.

V gene TRBV4-1 combines with J gene TRBJ2-1, with 10 positions matching TRBD2. The CDR3 contains 16 residues. CDR1 and CDR2 from the germline V gene are MGHRA and YSYEKL. With V trimmed by 0 bases and J by 4 bases, 3 bases remained unmatched. The CDR3 reads CASSQDPSGGYNEQFF. The CDR3 DNA is TGCGCCAGCAGCCAAGATCCTAGCGGGGGATACAATGAGCAGTTCTTC.

The V call is TRBV30, the J call TRBJ1-6; 9 nucleotides align to TRBD1. Germline V lookup: CDR1 GTSNPN, CDR2 SVGIG (reference sequence). The CDR3 has 17 residues. V trimming: 5 bases; J trimming: 3 bases; junction bases outside the gene matches: 11. The CDR3 nucleotides read TGTGCCTGGGGGGAAAGGGACAGGGTTCTCTATAATTCACCCCTCCACTTT. Its protein is CAWGERDRVLYNSPLHF.

This chain uses TRBV6-4 with TRBJ2-5, with D tentatively TRBD2 (6 bases). The DNA end is more similar to TRBJ2-7, so the J call may be wrong. CDR1 MRHNA and CDR2 SNTAGT come from the germline V gene. The CDR3 loop spans 14 amino acids. CDR3 in amino acids: CASSVERESYEQYF. As DNA, the CDR3 is TGTGCCAGCAGTGTAGAACGGGAGTCGTACGAGCAGTACTTC.

The chain carries TRBV7-9 and TRBJ1-4, with TRBD1 identical over 7 bases. Unmatched junction bases numbered 4, after V lost 4 bases and J lost 2 bases. Germline CDR1 reads SEHNR; CDR2 reads FQNEAQ (reference sequence). The CDR3 is 15 amino acids. The CDR3 DNA follows: TGTGCCAGCAGCTATGACAGGGCCACTAATGAAAAACTGTTTTTT. Translated, it gives CASSYDRATNEKLFF.

This sequence joins TRBV6-5 and TRBJ1-4; D is unclear. V gave up 2 bases and J gave up 8 bases, with 15 bases separating them. The CDR3 runs to 15 residues. The germline CDR1 and CDR2 sequences are MNHEY and SVGAGI. The CDR3 bases are TGTGCCAGCAGTTACAGCTCCACCCCTTCAGAAAAACTGTTTTTT. This encodes CASSYSSTPSEKLFF.

The V call is TRBV19, the J call TRBJ1-2, with 10 bases lining up with TRBD1. The V and J ends lost 5 bases and 8 bases, in that order; junction bases with no gene match: 14. Germline CDR1 LNHDA, CDR2 SQIVND (reference sequence). This CDR3 spans 16 amino acids. CDR3 nucleotide sequence: TGTGCCAGTAGTGGGGGACAGGGGATCCCCTTAAAAGGCTACACCTTC. Its protein product is CASSGGQGIPLKGYTF.

The chain combines TRBV7-9 with TRBJ1-6; D uncertain. Germline CDR1 is SEHNR and CDR2 is FQNEAQ (reference sequence). Trimming shortened V by 3 bases and J by 8 bases, and 17 bases separated the two germline ends. CDR3 length: 16 amino acids. In nucleotides, the CDR3 is TGTGCCAGCAGCTTCCTGGAGATGTATGCTGATTCACCCCTCCACTTT. This codes for CASSFLEMYADSPLHF.

The chain has TRBV4-3 and TRBJ2-7; 11 nucleotides line up with TRBD2. After removal of 1 base from V and 4 bases from J, the junction contained 6 bases not matched to a gene. This CDR3 is built from 16 residues. CDR1 is LGHNA and CDR2 is YSLEER in the germline V gene. The chain's CDR3 is CASSQGTSGSTYEQYF. The CDR3 region has the DNA TGCGCCAGCAGCCAAGGTACTAGCGGGAGTACGTACGAGCAGTACTTC.

The chain uses TRBV2 and TRBJ2-7, with D maybe TRBD1 (5 bases). CDR1 and CDR2 (germline): SNHLY, FYNNEI. This CDR3 region has 16 residues. Trimming pared 10 bases from V and 3 bases from J, leaving 25 bases between. The CDR3 here is CATQESRVGVHYEQYF. In DNA, the CDR3 is TGTGCCACCCAGGAATCCAGGGTGGGCGTCCACTACGAGCAGTACTTC.

V and J are TRBV28 and TRBJ1-4; a weak D match, TRBD1 (5 bases). Between the trimmed V and J ends, which lost 2 bases and 8 bases, there was a span of 12 bases. The length of the CDR3 is 14 residues. In germline, CDR1 is MDHEN, CDR2 SYDVKM. CDR3 nucleotides: TGTGCCAGCAGTTTACAGGGCGGTGGGGAAAAACTGTTTTTT. It yields the protein CASSLQGGGEKLFF.

The chain links TRBV6-1 to TRBJ1-1; maybe TRBD1 (5 bases). This CDR3 has 14 amino acids. Trimming left V 5 bases short and J 1 base short, with 11 bases between. Germline V gene sequence: CDR1 MNHNS, CDR2 SASEGT. Here the CDR3 reads CASSRRQGNTEAFF. In DNA form, the CDR3 reads TGTGCCAGCAGTCGCCGTCAGGGGAACACTGAAGCTTTCTTT.

This clone occurred once. The V gene is TRBV18, the J gene TRBJ2-3, with D hard to call. The CDR3 totals 17 residues. V was shortened by 0 bases and J by 2 bases, with 15 bases between the two germline ends. Germline V gene data show CDR1 as KGHSH and CDR2 as LQKENI. The CDR3 DNA sequence: TGTGCCAGCTCACCACCCCCCAAAGCCCCCTTCACAGATACGCAGTATTTT. Translating it yields CASSPPPKAPFTDTQYF.

This chain joins TRBV15 and TRBJ1-2; 7 positions agree with TRBD1. Trimming removed 7 bases from V and 3 bases from J; junction bases left unmatched: 11. Germline CDR1 is LNHNV and CDR2 is YYDKDF (reference sequence). The CDR3 contains 15 residues. In DNA form, the CDR3 reads TGTGCCACCACCGCCCGGGACAGATATGACTATGGCTACACCTTC. It codes for CATTARDRYDYGYTF.

V is TRBV6-1 and J is TRBJ2-3; possible D gene TRBD1, 5 bases. The CDR3 loop spans 15 amino acids. The V gene's germline CDR1 is MNHNS and CDR2 SASEGT. Deletions cut 4 bases from V and 2 bases from J, with 13 bases between. The CDR3, as DNA: TGTGCCAGCAGTGTCGGGCAGGGCTACACAGATACGCAGTATTTT. Protein: CASSVGQGYTDTQYF.

The chain uses TRBV9 and TRBJ2-5; 9 bases are a match to TRBD2. This CDR3 has 17 amino acids. The V gene end was trimmed by 3 bases and the J gene end by 5 bases; junction bases not matched to a gene: 14. Germline CDR1 is SGDLS and CDR2 is YYNGEE. For the CDR3, the DNA is TGTGCCAGCAGCGACCTTATGGATAGCGGGGGCGGGGAGACCCAGTACTTC. This encodes CASSDLMDSGGGETQYF. Drawing the rest from reference TRBV9 and TRBJ2-5, the complete variable domain is DSGVTQTPKHLITATGQRVTLRCSPRSGDLSVYWYQQSLDQGLQFLIQYYNGEERAKGNILERFSAQQFPDLHSELNLSSLELGDSALYFCASSDLMDSGGGETQYFGPGTRLLVL.

V is TRBV5-4 and J is TRBJ2-3, with 7 bases that match TRBD2. V was pared by 3 bases and J by 0 bases, with 4 bases of the junction left unmatched. Germline V gene sequence: CDR1 SGHNT, CDR2 YYREEE (reference sequence). CDR3 length: 15 amino acids. The CDR3 spells CASSSAGFSTDTQYF. The CDR3 nucleotides are TGTGCCAGCAGCTCAGCGGGGTTCAGCACAGATACGCAGTATTTT.

This chain joins TRBV21-1 and TRBJ1-2; the D call in the table, TRBD1, was not verified against the DNA. TRBV21-1 is annotated as a pseudogene. The CDR3 contains 14 residues. The CDR3 nucleotides read TGTGCCAGCGAGCGACAGGAGGCTTACTATGGCTACACCTTC. Amino acid sequence: CASERQEAYYGYTF.

The rearrangement links TRBV4-2 to TRBJ2-5; 8 bases are a match to TRBD1. V lost 0 bases, J lost 6 bases, and 9 bases stayed unmatched. The V gene's germline CDR1 is LGHNA and CDR2 YNFKEQ. The CDR3 spans 16 residues. The CDR3 nucleotides are TGTGCCAGCAGCCAAGATTGGACAGGGCCGGAAAAGACCCAGTACTTC. Encoded protein: CASSQDWTGPEKTQYF.

The chain uses TRBV7-9 and TRBJ2-2; a possible D gene is TRBD2 (5 bases). The germline V and J ends were trimmed by 4 bases and 4 bases, with 13 bases remaining between them. Germline lookup yields CDR1 SEHNR and CDR2 FQNEAQ (reference sequence). The CDR3 contains 15 residues. The CDR3 DNA reads TGTGCCAGCAGCTCCATTCATCGGGGCACCGGGGAGCTGTTTTTT. Residues: CASSSIHRGTGELFF.

V and J are TRBV5-1 and TRBJ2-1; D possibly corresponds to TRBD2 (5 bases). The ends were cut back, 0 bases at V and 7 bases at J, with 11 bases in the middle. There are 14 residues in the CDR3. CDR1 SGHRS and CDR2 YFSETQ come from the germline V gene. The CDR3 bases are TGCGCCAGCAGCTTGGGGCGGTCGGGGAATGAGCAGTTCTTC. Its protein product is CASSLGRSGNEQFF.